Shown below are 2 T cell receptor beta chains from a single sample sequenced in a study of T cells in Graves' hyperthyroidism and ophthalmopathy. RNA transcripts were the template for amplifying TCR beta CDR3 regions. Using the HTBI primer set, a first-round RT-PCR was run on the TCR CDR3. MiXCR, applied by TCRdb to the multiplex PCR reads, yields one record per CDR3 protein. The repertoire includes 640,000 or so distinct CDR3 sequences, over 12% of them detected once, and 3.5% to 4.5% sits in the top ten. The sequencing sample was made of blood. These TCRs come from a woman between 40 and 50 years old with Graves' ophthalmopathy.

Comments on this clonotype: This may stem from a read error, because a much larger clone lies one nucleotide away. This rearrangement joins TRBV6-5 to TRBJ1-3, with D possibly TRBD1 on 6 matching bases. This CDR3 contains 15 residues. Germline CDR1 MNHEY, CDR2 SVGAGI. Trimming took 2 bases from V and 3 from J, leaving 11 bases between them. The CDR3 sequence is CASSYGQGFGNTIYF. The CDR3 region has the DNA TGTGCCAGCAGTTACGGGCAGGGGTTTGGAAACACCATATATTTT.

This clonotype was picked up many times. CDR3 DNA: TGTGCCAGCAATAGGGGGAATGGCAGGATGAACACTGAAGCTTTCTTT. The encoded protein is CASNRGNGRMNTEAFF. The V gene is TRBV2, the J gene TRBJ1-1, with D perhaps TRBD1 (6 bases). Germline values: CDR1 SNHLY, CDR2 FYNNEI. Trimming took 7 bases from V and 0 from J, leaving 18 bases between them. This CDR3 region has 16 residues.